Listed below are T cell receptor beta chains from one sample, sequenced in a study of metastatic and nonmetastatic thyroid tumors. Using MiXCR, TCRdb re-called clones from the PCR reads. The sample holds more than 90,000 clones; 12% are singletons and the top ten take around 11%. The sample consisted of blood. Every receptor here comes from a female donor with papillary thyroid cancer or a benign thyroid nodule (not recorded which). Some clones in this sample may be carry-over from other donors' samples. CDR3s include the opening cysteine and the closing phenylalanine or tryptophan. The D gene is left open where the match is weak. Some rows mark clone size as missing; the rest say once, few, many or name a class of expanded clone.

J gene | clone size | D gene | V gene | CDR3 DNA | CDR3 protein
TRBJ2-3 | many | TRBD2 | TRBV18 | TGTGCCAGCTCACTAGCTGGACTAGAGGCAGATACGCAGTATTTT | CASSLAGLEADTQYF
TRBJ1-2 | many | - | TRBV19 | TGTGCCAGTAGTATAGGGGAGTATGGCTACACCTTC | CASSIGEYGYTF
TRBJ1-2 | few | - | TRBV28 | TGTGCCAGCAGTCGGGACATTAACTATGGCTACACCTTC | CASSRDINYGYTF
TRBJ1-2 | - | TRBD1 | TRBV9 | TGTGCCAGCAGCGTAGGGGAGCAGGGGGAGGGTGGCTACACCTTC | CASSVGEQGEGGYTF
TRBJ2-1 | - | - | TRBV4-1 | TGCGCCAGCAGCCAGCGGAGGAGCGAGCAGTTCTTC | CASSQRRSEQFF
TRBJ2-6 | many | - | TRBV20-1 | TGCAGTGCTCCGTACCGGAGTAGCTCTGGGGCCAACGTCCTGACTTTC | CSAPYRSSSGANVLTF
TRBJ2-1 | many | TRBD2 | TRBV18 | TGTGCCAGCTCACCACCGAGTGTCACTAGCGGGAGAATCTACAATGAGCAGTTCTTC | CASSPPSVTSGRIYNEQFF
TRBJ2-3 | many | - | TRBV20-1 | TGCAGTGCTAGAGACTCCCGCGGAGGCCTCACAGATACGCAGTATTTT | CSARDSRGGLTDTQYF
TRBJ1-1 | many | - | TRBV28 | TGTGCCAGCAGTATCGGATCCACTGAAGCTTTCTTT | CASSIGSTEAFF
TRBJ2-5 | - | TRBD1 | TRBV2 | TGTGCCAGCATTGCCCTGGGACAGGGGCTAAGACCCCAAGAGACCCAGTACTTC | CASIALGQGLRPQETQYF
TRBJ1-5 | many | TRBD1 | TRBV28 | TGTGCCAGCAGTTTATGGCGGACAGGGGGCGTTCAGCCCCAGCATTTT | CASSLWRTGGVQPQHF
TRBJ2-7 | many | TRBD1 | TRBV14 | TGTGCCAGCAGCCCCAGGGGGCGCACCCACGAGCAGTACTTC | CASSPRGRTHEQYF
TRBJ1-5 | - | TRBD1 | TRBV19 | TGTGCCAGTAGTAAACGGGACAGGTCACACCAGCCCCAGCATTTT | CASSKRDRSHQPQHF
TRBJ1-1 | many | TRBD1 | TRBV30 | TGTGCCTGGAGTGCAGACCCTTTCAGGGGGCGGACCACTGAAGCTTTCTTT | CAWSADPFRGRTTEAFF
TRBJ1-5 | many | - | TRBV7-8 | TGTGCCAGCAGCTTAGTCGGCGATCAGCCCCAGCATTTT | CASSLVGDQPQHF
TRBJ2-2 | - | - | TRBV19 | TGTGCCAGTAGTATTTCTAGCTCTGCCGGGGAGCTGTTTTTT | CASSISSSAGELFF
TRBJ2-5 | - | - | TRBV6-4 | TGTGCCAGCAGTGACTCGAGGTGCTGGAGGGCCGGAGAGACCCAGTACTTC | CASSDSRCWRAGETQYF
TRBJ2-1 | many | - | TRBV10-2 | TGCGCCAGCCAACGGGTCGATGAGCAGTTCTTC | CASQRVDEQFF
TRBJ2-6 | - | TRBD1 | TRBV12-3/TRBV12-4 | TGTGCCAGCAGTTTAGAAACAGGGGGTGCTGGGGCCAACGTCCTGACTTTC | CASSLETGGAGANVLTF
TRBJ2-3 | many | - | TRBV4-3 | TGCGCCAGCAGCTCGCAGGGTGAGGGCACAGATACGCAGTATTTT | CASSSQGEGTDTQYF
TRBJ2-3 | many | - | TRBV7-8 | TGTGCCAGCAGCCCCGGAGTTAGCACAGATACGCAGTATTTT | CASSPGVSTDTQYF
TRBJ1-2 | - | - | TRBV28 | TGTGCCAGCAGAATATCGAGGGGAACTAACTATGGCTACACCTTC | CASRISRGTNYGYTF
TRBJ2-3 | many | - | TRBV19 | TGTGCCAGTAGGGTGACAGATACGCAGTATTTT | CASRVTDTQYF
TRBJ1-4 | medium-sized | TRBD1 | TRBV4-1 | TGCGCCAGCAGCCTTGACAGGGTCCCTATAGATGAAAAACTGTTTTTT | CASSLDRVPIDEKLFF
TRBJ1-2 | few | - | TRBV30 | TGTGCCTGGAGTGTACTGCATGGCCGCTATGCCTACACCTTC | CAWSVLHGRYAYTF